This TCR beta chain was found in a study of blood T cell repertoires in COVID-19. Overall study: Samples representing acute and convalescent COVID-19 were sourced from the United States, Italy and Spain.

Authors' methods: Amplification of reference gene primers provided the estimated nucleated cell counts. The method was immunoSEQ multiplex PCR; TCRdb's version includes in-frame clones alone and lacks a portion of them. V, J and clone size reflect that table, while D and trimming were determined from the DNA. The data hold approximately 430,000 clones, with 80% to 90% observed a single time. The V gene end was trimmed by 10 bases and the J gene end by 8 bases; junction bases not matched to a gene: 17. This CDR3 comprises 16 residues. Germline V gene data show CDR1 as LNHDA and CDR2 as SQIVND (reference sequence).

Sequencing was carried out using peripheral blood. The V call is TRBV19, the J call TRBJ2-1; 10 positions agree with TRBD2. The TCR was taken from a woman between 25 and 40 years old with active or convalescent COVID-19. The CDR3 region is CATVAGGQRGGYEQFF. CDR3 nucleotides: TGTGCCACCGTAGCGGGGGGCCAGAGGGGAGGCTATGAGCAGTTCTTC.